Here is one T cell receptor (beta chain) with its context. This sample stems from a study of shared clonotypes between healthy human individuals. Turning to the study itself: CD4 naive and CD4 memory each took three plates per donor, while CD8 naive took two and CD8 memory one.

For every subset, genomic DNA was evenly distributed across several immunoSEQ plates. When replicate PCRs were run on sorted subsets, they used 200 to 250 ng DNA, some 29,000 T cell genomes. The protocol was immunoSEQ multiplex PCR, while the TCRdb copy is restricted to in-frame clones and leaves out a portion. The table shows about a million clones, with more than 75% occurring only once. This TCR came from a man aged 18-30 years in good health. The source material was memory CD4+ T cells sorted from blood. Subset noted: CD45RA-negative fraction.

The CDR3 DNA follows: TGTGCCAGCAGCTTAAGTAGGGCCAGCTCGGTGAACACTGAAGCTTTCTTT. It specifies CASSLSRASSVNTEAFF. The chain joins TRBV7-9 to TRBJ1-1; D not resolved. V was shortened by 2 bases and J by 0 bases, with 16 bases between the two germline ends. Germline CDR1 reads SEHNR; CDR2 reads FQNEAQ (reference sequence). CDR3 length: 17 amino acids. Complete variable domain (other parts from reference TRBV7-9 and TRBJ1-1): DTGVSQNPRHKITKRGQNVTFRCDPISEHNRLYWYRQTLGQGPEFLTYFQNEAQLEKSRLLSDRFSAERPKGSFSTLEIQRTEQGDSAMYLCASSLSRASSVNTEAFFGQGTRLTVV.